This TCR beta chain was identified during a study of T cell responses to AZD1222 COVID-19 vaccine. Details on this clone: Its antigen remains unknown.

The table came from immunoSEQ multiplex PCR; TCRdb's copy has only in-frame clones and leaves some out. The sample holds tens of thousands of clones, around 88% seen once. Germline V gene lookup returns CDR1 SGHTA and CDR2 FQGNSA. V was shortened by 7 bases and J by 1 base, with 14 bases between the two germline ends. CDR3 size: 14 residues. Study-wide results and caveats: Nearly half of spike-specific TCRs reportedly go after variant regions that carry no mutations.

This TCR derives from an adult who received the AZD1222 COVID-19 vaccine. This material consisted of peripheral blood, taken 28 days after the second AZD1222 dose. The chain couples TRBV7-2 to TRBJ2-7; D is perhaps TRBD1 (6 bases). CDR3 residues: CASITDSQSYEQYF. The CDR3 region has the DNA TGTGCCAGCATCACGGACAGCCAGTCCTACGAGCAGTACTTC.